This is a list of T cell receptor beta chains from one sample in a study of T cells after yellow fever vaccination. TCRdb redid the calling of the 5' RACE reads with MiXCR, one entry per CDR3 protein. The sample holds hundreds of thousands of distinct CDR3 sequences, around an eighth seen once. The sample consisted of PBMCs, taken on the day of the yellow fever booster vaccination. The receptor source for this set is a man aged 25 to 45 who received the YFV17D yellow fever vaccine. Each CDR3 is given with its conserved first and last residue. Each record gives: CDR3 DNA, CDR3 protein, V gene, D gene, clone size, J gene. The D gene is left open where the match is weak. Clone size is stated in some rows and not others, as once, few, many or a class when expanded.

CDR3nt: TGTGCCATCAGTGAGTCTATCGACACCTCCTACAATGAGCAGTTCTTC; CDR3aa: CAISESIDTSYNEQFF; v_gene: TRBV10-3; d_gene: NA; abundance: few; j_gene: TRBJ2-1
CDR3nt: TGTGATCGGTCAGACAGCACCACAGATACGCAGTATTTT; CDR3aa: CDRSDSTTDTQYF; v_gene: TRBV4-2; d_gene: NA; abundance: NA; j_gene: TRBJ2-3
CDR3nt: TGCGCCAGCAGCCAAGATGCGGCCAGAAACACAGATACGCAGTATTTT; CDR3aa: CASSQDAARNTDTQYF; v_gene: TRBV4-3; d_gene: NA; abundance: NA; j_gene: TRBJ2-3
CDR3nt: TGCGCCAGCAGTTCGCAGGGTGCGGGACAAGTTCGGGAGCAGTACTTC; CDR3aa: CASSSQGAGQVREQYF; v_gene: TRBV5-1; d_gene: NA; abundance: NA; j_gene: TRBJ2-7
CDR3nt: TGTGCCAGCAGCCCAGCTAGCGGGAGTCCCCAAGAGACCCAGTACTTC; CDR3aa: CASSPASGSPQETQYF; v_gene: TRBV3-1; d_gene: TRBD2; abundance: NA; j_gene: TRBJ2-5
CDR3nt: TGTGCCAGCAGTCTTTCTAGCGGGGGAATTTCCTACGAGCAGTACTTC; CDR3aa: CASSLSSGGISYEQYF; v_gene: TRBV28; d_gene: TRBD2; abundance: few; j_gene: TRBJ2-7
CDR3nt: TGCAGCGTTGAGCTAGCGGGAGATCCCTCCTACGAGCAGTACTTC; CDR3aa: CSVELAGDPSYEQYF; v_gene: TRBV29-1; d_gene: TRBD2; abundance: NA; j_gene: TRBJ2-7
CDR3nt: TGTGCCAGCAGCGGGGAGACCTACAATGAGCAGTTCTTC; CDR3aa: CASSGETYNEQFF; v_gene: TRBV12-3/TRBV12-4; d_gene: NA; abundance: NA; j_gene: TRBJ2-1
CDR3nt: TGTGCCAGCAGCAGGACTAGCGGACTCTACGAGCAGTACTTC; CDR3aa: CASSRTSGLYEQYF; v_gene: TRBV7-2; d_gene: TRBD2; abundance: NA; j_gene: TRBJ2-7
CDR3nt: TGCAGTGCTCCCCTGGGCGGGAGTGGTTACGAGCAGTACTTC; CDR3aa: CSAPLGGSGYEQYF; v_gene: TRBV20-1; d_gene: TRBD2; abundance: few; j_gene: TRBJ2-7
CDR3nt: TGTGCCAGCAGCTCGTCACCGGGAAACTACTACGAGCAGTACTTC; CDR3aa: CASSSSPGNYYEQYF; v_gene: TRBV7-2; d_gene: NA; abundance: NA; j_gene: TRBJ2-7
CDR3nt: TGCAGTGCTTCGGGACAGGGGACCCACGAGCAGTACTTC; CDR3aa: CSASGQGTHEQYF; v_gene: TRBV20-1; d_gene: TRBD1; abundance: NA; j_gene: TRBJ2-7
CDR3nt: TGCAGCGTATCTGCTGACAGGGGCTCCTGGAACACCTTC; CDR3aa: CSVSADRGSWNTF; v_gene: TRBV29-1; d_gene: TRBD1; abundance: NA; j_gene: TRBJ1-2
CDR3nt: TGTGCCAGCAGCACGGTCCCCGAGGTCTCCTACGAGCAGTACTTC; CDR3aa: CASSTVPEVSYEQYF; v_gene: TRBV7-6; d_gene: NA; abundance: NA; j_gene: TRBJ2-7
CDR3nt: TGTGCCAGCAGACGACAGCCAACGCTGGACTACGAGCAGTACTTC; CDR3aa: CASRRQPTLDYEQYF; v_gene: TRBV6-2/TRBV6-3; d_gene: NA; abundance: few; j_gene: TRBJ2-7
CDR3nt: TGTGCCAGCAGCCAATGGGACAGGGGGGACAATGGGCAGTTCTTC; CDR3aa: CASSQWDRGDNGQFF; v_gene: TRBV3-1; d_gene: TRBD1; abundance: NA; j_gene: TRBJ2-1
CDR3nt: TGTGCCAGCAGTTACTCGGGGCAGGGGGGCAGCTACACCTTC; CDR3aa: CASSYSGQGGSYTF; v_gene: TRBV6-5; d_gene: TRBD1; abundance: few; j_gene: TRBJ1-2
CDR3nt: TGTGCCAGCAGAGCCCCGGCGGAACAGCCCCAGCATTTT; CDR3aa: CASRAPAEQPQHF; v_gene: TRBV6-2/TRBV6-3; d_gene: NA; abundance: NA; j_gene: TRBJ1-5
CDR3nt: TGTGCCAGCAGTTCCGGGGGCGAAGGGGAGCAGTTCTTC; CDR3aa: CASSSGGEGEQFF; v_gene: TRBV28; d_gene: NA; abundance: NA; j_gene: TRBJ2-1
CDR3nt: TGCGCCAGCAGCTTGACCTCCGGTGGGGGCACTGAAGCTTTCTTT; CDR3aa: CASSLTSGGGTEAFF; v_gene: TRBV5-1; d_gene: NA; abundance: few; j_gene: TRBJ1-1
CDR3nt: TGCGCCAGCAGCTTTACAGACTACGAGCAGTACTTC; CDR3aa: CASSFTDYEQYF; v_gene: TRBV5-1; d_gene: NA; abundance: few; j_gene: TRBJ2-7
CDR3nt: TGTGCCAGCAGCTTAGATGATGAAAAACTGTTTTTT; CDR3aa: CASSLDDEKLFF; v_gene: TRBV7-9; d_gene: NA; abundance: few; j_gene: TRBJ1-4
CDR3nt: TGTGCCAGCAGCGGGGGAGATGACCCGACGGACATCGTGGTTACAGATACGCAGTATTTT; CDR3aa: CASSGGDDPTDIVVTDTQYF; v_gene: TRBV9; d_gene: NA; abundance: few; j_gene: TRBJ2-3
CDR3nt: TGTGCCAGCAGCCAACCCAGCGGGAGGTACTCCTACGAGCAGTACTTC; CDR3aa: CASSQPSGRYSYEQYF; v_gene: TRBV3-1; d_gene: TRBD2; abundance: NA; j_gene: TRBJ2-7
CDR3nt: TGTGCCAGCAGCCGGGACCTGGCTGGACAGCCCCAGCATTTT; CDR3aa: CASSRDLAGQPQHF; v_gene: TRBV27; d_gene: NA; abundance: NA; j_gene: TRBJ1-5
CDR3nt: TGCAGTGCTAGAGCCCCACTAGCGGGAGTAGGCACAGATACGCAGTATTTT; CDR3aa: CSARAPLAGVGTDTQYF; v_gene: TRBV20-1; d_gene: TRBD2; abundance: few; j_gene: TRBJ2-3
CDR3nt: TGCGCCAGCAGCTTGGAGTTATCCTACGAGCAGTACTTC; CDR3aa: CASSLELSYEQYF; v_gene: TRBV5-1; d_gene: NA; abundance: NA; j_gene: TRBJ2-7
CDR3nt: TGTGCCAGCAGCTTAAAGAGCTCCTACAATGAGCAGTTCTTC; CDR3aa: CASSLKSSYNEQFF; v_gene: TRBV7-2; d_gene: NA; abundance: few; j_gene: TRBJ2-1
CDR3nt: TGCAGCGTCCAAACAACTAGCTACCCCACAGATACGCAGTATTTT; CDR3aa: CSVQTTSYPTDTQYF; v_gene: TRBV29-1; d_gene: NA; abundance: NA; j_gene: TRBJ2-3
CDR3nt: TGTGCCAGCGGGGCTGGCTATGGCTACACCTTC; CDR3aa: CASGAGYGYTF; v_gene: TRBV6-5; d_gene: NA; abundance: few; j_gene: TRBJ1-2
CDR3nt: TGTGCCAGCAGCCTGTTTTTGGTCCGGGGGGCGAATGAGCAGTTCTTC; CDR3aa: CASSLFLVRGANEQFF; v_gene: TRBV14; d_gene: NA; abundance: few; j_gene: TRBJ2-1
CDR3nt: TGTGCCAGCACCACCCTCGGTGGGAGTAATGAGCAGTTCTTC; CDR3aa: CASTTLGGSNEQFF; v_gene: TRBV2; d_gene: NA; abundance: NA; j_gene: TRBJ2-1
CDR3nt: TGTGCCAGCAGCTTAAAAATAGGAACTACTAGCGGGGACTACAATGAGCAGTTCTTC; CDR3aa: CASSLKIGTTSGDYNEQFF; v_gene: TRBV7-8; d_gene: TRBD2; abundance: few; j_gene: TRBJ2-1
CDR3nt: TGCGCCAGCAGCTTCGGGCAGGGGGGACTGATACAGGCTGAAGCTTTCTTT; CDR3aa: CASSFGQGGLIQAEAFF; v_gene: TRBV5-1; d_gene: TRBD1; abundance: NA; j_gene: TRBJ1-1
CDR3nt: TGTGCCAGCAGCGTAGAGGATTTCGGGGAGCTGTTTTTT; CDR3aa: CASSVEDFGELFF; v_gene: TRBV9; d_gene: NA; abundance: NA; j_gene: TRBJ2-2
CDR3nt: TGTGCCAGCAGTTACTCGCGGACTAGCGGGAGGGCTGAGCAGTTCTTC; CDR3aa: CASSYSRTSGRAEQFF; v_gene: TRBV6-2/TRBV6-3; d_gene: TRBD2; abundance: NA; j_gene: TRBJ2-1
CDR3nt: TGTGCCTCCGGAGGGTCCTCGGCTAGTCAGCCCCAGCATTTT; CDR3aa: CASGGSSASQPQHF; v_gene: TRBV10-3; d_gene: NA; abundance: NA; j_gene: TRBJ1-5
CDR3nt: TGTGCCAGTGCCGACAGGGGTAGAAATGAAAAACTGTTTTTT; CDR3aa: CASADRGRNEKLFF; v_gene: TRBV19; d_gene: TRBD1; abundance: NA; j_gene: TRBJ1-4
CDR3nt: TGTGCCAGCAGCCGCACAGGGGGACAAACCACAGATACGCAGTATTTT; CDR3aa: CASSRTGGQTTDTQYF; v_gene: TRBV12-3/TRBV12-4; d_gene: TRBD1; abundance: few; j_gene: TRBJ2-3
CDR3nt: TGTGCCAGCAGTAGTTCGGCTGGGGCCAACGTCCTGACTTTC; CDR3aa: CASSSSAGANVLTF; v_gene: TRBV5-5; d_gene: NA; abundance: NA; j_gene: TRBJ2-6
CDR3nt: TGTGCCAGCACAGGGGCGGACGAGCAGTACTTC; CDR3aa: CASTGADEQYF; v_gene: TRBV7-9; d_gene: NA; abundance: few; j_gene: TRBJ2-7
CDR3nt: TGTGCCAGCAGCTTAGGGATGGTCTACGAGCAGTACTTC; CDR3aa: CASSLGMVYEQYF; v_gene: TRBV7-6; d_gene: NA; abundance: few; j_gene: TRBJ2-7
CDR3nt: TGTGCCAGCAGCGGGCTAGCGGGAGTTCCCCAGTACTTC; CDR3aa: CASSGLAGVPQYF; v_gene: TRBV7-2; d_gene: TRBD2; abundance: NA; j_gene: TRBJ2-5
CDR3nt: TGTGCCAGCAATCGACAGGGTACTTATGGCTACACCTTC; CDR3aa: CASNRQGTYGYTF; v_gene: TRBV12-3/TRBV12-4; d_gene: TRBD1; abundance: few; j_gene: TRBJ1-2
CDR3nt: TGTGCCAGCTCACCGGTCGAGGCGGGCGAGACCCAGTACTTC; CDR3aa: CASSPVEAGETQYF; v_gene: TRBV18; d_gene: NA; abundance: few; j_gene: TRBJ2-5
CDR3nt: TGCAGTGCTAGAGACCTCACTCACTACAATGAGCAGTTCTTC; CDR3aa: CSARDLTHYNEQFF; v_gene: TRBV20-1; d_gene: NA; abundance: NA; j_gene: TRBJ2-1
CDR3nt: TGTGCCAGCAGCTTTAGTGGGGGCAATGAGCAGTTCTTC; CDR3aa: CASSFSGGNEQFF; v_gene: TRBV7-9; d_gene: NA; abundance: many; j_gene: TRBJ2-1
CDR3nt: TGCAGCGTTGTGGGGCGGGAGGGCCGGTTTCTTGAGCAGTTCTTC; CDR3aa: CSVVGREGRFLEQFF; v_gene: TRBV29-1; d_gene: TRBD2; abundance: NA; j_gene: TRBJ2-1
CDR3nt: TGCAGTGCTAGTCAGGGTGCAGAGACCCAGTACTTC; CDR3aa: CSASQGAETQYF; v_gene: TRBV20-1; d_gene: NA; abundance: NA; j_gene: TRBJ2-5
CDR3nt: TGTGCCATCAGTGTTCAGGGGGCGCGCACTGAAGCTTTCTTT; CDR3aa: CAISVQGARTEAFF; v_gene: TRBV10-3; d_gene: TRBD1; abundance: few; j_gene: TRBJ1-1
CDR3nt: TGCGCCAGCAGCCCAATAGCGGGAGTCCCAGATACGCAGTATTTT; CDR3aa: CASSPIAGVPDTQYF; v_gene: TRBV5-1; d_gene: TRBD2; abundance: NA; j_gene: TRBJ2-3
CDR3nt: TGCAGTGCTAGTGAGGGGGGAGAAGAAAAACTGTTTTTT; CDR3aa: CSASEGGEEKLFF; v_gene: TRBV20-1; d_gene: NA; abundance: few; j_gene: TRBJ1-4
CDR3nt: TGTGCCAGCAGCACCCAGGTAGCGAAGCCTGAAGCTTTCTTT; CDR3aa: CASSTQVAKPEAFF; v_gene: TRBV7-2; d_gene: NA; abundance: many; j_gene: TRBJ1-1
CDR3nt: TGCAGCGTTGCAGGGGACAGGGACAACAATGAGCAGTTCTTC; CDR3aa: CSVAGDRDNNEQFF; v_gene: TRBV29-1; d_gene: TRBD1; abundance: many; j_gene: TRBJ2-1
CDR3nt: TGTGCCAGCAGCCACGAACTAGCGGGAGGAGAGACCCAGTACTTC; CDR3aa: CASSHELAGGETQYF; v_gene: TRBV4-2; d_gene: TRBD2; abundance: few; j_gene: TRBJ2-5
CDR3nt: TGTGCCAGCAGTTTAGAGGTGTCACCCCTCCACTTT; CDR3aa: CASSLEVSPLHF; v_gene: TRBV28; d_gene: NA; abundance: NA; j_gene: TRBJ1-6
CDR3nt: TGTGCCAGCAGCTTAGGAGCTTTAACTAACTATGGCTACACCTTC; CDR3aa: CASSLGALTNYGYTF; v_gene: TRBV7-2; d_gene: NA; abundance: NA; j_gene: TRBJ1-2